Shown below are 17 T cell receptor beta chains from a single sample sequenced in a study of pediatric ulcerative colitis. During colonoscopy, one to two rectal pinch biopsies were collected. Sequencing was performed with immunoSEQ multiplex PCR; in TCRdb, only in-frame clones are kept and a portion is missing. This table holds tens of thousands of clones, around 75% found once. The sequencing input was gut tissue. The receptors derive from a boy younger than 18 with severe ulcerative colitis.

The chain joins TRBV11-2 to TRBJ2-6, with D hard to call. The germline V gene has CDR1 SGHAT and CDR2 FQNNGV. The CDR3 sequence is 17 residues long. V lost 0 bases and J lost 0, with 9 bases in between. The CDR3 loop is CASSLDLMISGANVLTF. CDR3 sequence (DNA): TGTGCCAGCAGCTTAGATCTAATGATCTCTGGGGCCAACGTCCTGACTTTC.

The J gene is TRBJ1-1, the V gene TRBV12-5; D may be TRBD1 (6 bases). The CDR3 runs 14 residues. Germline V gene sequence: CDR1 LGHNT, CDR2 FRNRAP. The V gene lost 1 base and the J gene lost 0 bases, with 6 bases spanning the gap. CDR3: CASGLAGVNTEAFF. In DNA form, the CDR3 reads TGTGCTAGTGGTTTGGCAGGGGTGAACACTGAAGCTTTCTTT.

This clone was counted only a few times. This sequence joins TRBV10-3 and TRBJ1-3; D is uncertain. Germline-derived CDR1 and CDR2 are ENHRY and SYGVKD. This CDR3 region has 11 residues. V was trimmed by 10 bases and J by 5 bases, leaving 9 bases between them. The CDR3 nucleotides are TGTGCCACCCCTTATAGAAACACCATATATTTT. It codes for CATPYRNTIYF.

The chain recombines TRBV5-1 with TRBJ1-1, with no clear D. This CDR3 is 15 amino acids long. V lost 1 base and J lost 0, with 10 bases in between. Germline V gene sequence: CDR1 SGHRS, CDR2 YFSETQ. In DNA form, the CDR3 reads TGCGCCAGCAGCTTGTTGGCAACCATGAACACTGAAGCTTTCTTT. It is translated as CASSLLATMNTEAFF.

The chain is built from TRBV10-1 and TRBJ1-5, with D uncertain. The V end lost 1 base, the J end lost 1 base, and 5 bases lay between the germline ends. This CDR3 contains 14 residues. Germline CDR1 WNHNN, CDR2 SYGVQD (reference sequence). This CDR3 reads CASSEFRSNQPQHF. The CDR3 DNA sequence: TGCGCCAGCAGTGAGTTCAGGAGCAATCAGCCCCAGCATTTT.

The rearrangement links TRBV2 to TRBJ2-1; a weak D match, TRBD1 (6 bases). There are 16 residues in the CDR3. The V gene's germline CDR1 is SNHLY and CDR2 FYNNEI. V shed 6 bases and J shed 3 bases, with 18 bases lying between them. The CDR3 DNA is TGTGCCAGCAGCCCATCGACGGGGACAATCTACAATGAGCAGTTCTTC. Translated, it gives CASSPSTGTIYNEQFF.

The chain is built from TRBV18 and TRBJ2-7, with a possible D match to TRBD1 (6 bases). This CDR3 contains 15 residues. Trimming pared 1 base from V and 2 bases from J, leaving 12 bases between. Germline V CDR1 and CDR2: KGHSH, LQKENI. CDR3 in DNA: TGTGCCAGCTCACCACGGACAGCGATTCCCTACGAGCAGTACTTC. It translates to CASSPRTAIPYEQYF.

The V and J genes are TRBV6-4 and TRBJ1-1, with D uncertain. The CDR3 length is 14 residues. V was trimmed by 6 bases and J by 1 base, leaving 12 bases between them. CDR1 is MRHNA and CDR2 is SNTAGT in the germline V gene. The DNA for the CDR3 is TGTGCCAGCAGATTCGACGGACGGAACACTGAAGCTTTCTTT. Translating it yields CASRFDGRNTEAFF.

This rearrangement joins TRBV5-1 to TRBJ2-3; D tentatively fits TRBD1 or TRBD2 (5 bases each). From germline, CDR1 is SGHRS and CDR2 YFSETQ. CDR3 length equals 14 residues. V was shortened by 4 bases and J by 6 bases, with 15 bases between the two germline ends. CDR3 bases: TGCGCCAGCAGCGTCCGGGACCCCCAGGATACGCAGTATTTT. Translation gives CASSVRDPQDTQYF. Complete variable domain (other parts from reference TRBV5-1 and TRBJ2-3): KAGVTQTPRYLIKTRGQQVTLSCSPISGHRSVSWYQQTPGQGLQFLFEYFSETQRNKGNFPGRFSGRQFSNSRSEMNVSTLELGDSALYLCASSVRDPQDTQYFGPGTRLTVL.

This clone was detected once. This sequence joins TRBV6-6 and TRBJ1-2, with 8 bases fitting TRBD1. CDR3 length equals 16 residues. The germline gives CDR1 MNHNY, CDR2 SVGAGI (reference sequence). V was pared by 7 bases and J by 6 bases, with 16 bases of the junction left unmatched. The CDR3 is CASTAAPGDRMDGYTF. CDR3 nucleotide sequence: TGTGCCAGCACGGCGGCGCCAGGGGACAGGATGGATGGCTACACCTTC.

The CDR3 loop is CASSSHSGFRGNIQYF. CDR3 bases: TGCGCCAGCAGCTCACACTCGGGTTTTAGGGGAAACATTCAGTACTTC. V and J are TRBV5-1 and TRBJ2-4; weak D call: TRBD1 (5 bases). CDR1 and CDR2 (germline): SGHRS, YFSETQ. The V gene lost 3 bases and the J gene lost 6 bases, with 19 bases spanning the gap. The CDR3 has 16 amino acids.

The count of this clone is one. CDR3 protein: CASSKTSGVYNEQFF. In DNA, the CDR3 is TGTGCCAGCAGTAAAACTAGTGGGGTATACAATGAGCAGTTCTTC. The V and J genes are TRBV27 and TRBJ2-1; a possible D gene is TRBD2 (5 bases). V lost 5 bases and J 4 bases, leaving 15 bases between the germline ends. CDR1 and CDR2 from the germline V gene are MNHEY and SMNVEV (reference sequence). The CDR3 has 15 residues.

The chain employs TRBV5-1 and TRBJ1-1; D unclear. The ends were cut back, 1 base at V and 1 base at J, with 8 bases in the middle. This CDR3 has 14 amino acids. CDR1 and CDR2 from the germline V gene are SGHRS and YFSETQ. The CDR3 sequence is CASSLWDSNTEAFF. In DNA form, the CDR3 reads TGCGCCAGCAGCTTGTGGGATTCGAACACTGAAGCTTTCTTT.

This clone was picked up a small number of times. The gene calls are TRBV6-1 and TRBJ1-2; D call uncertain. This CDR3 has 15 residues. Germline lookup yields CDR1 MNHNS and CDR2 SASEGT. V shed 3 bases and J shed 0 bases, with 11 bases lying between them. CDR3 coding DNA: TGTGCCAGCAGTGAGCGACGGAGCCCTAACTATGGCTACACCTTC. Amino acid sequence: CASSERRSPNYGYTF.

The J gene is TRBJ1-1, the V gene TRBV5-5; unclear D gene. Trimming left V 1 base short and J 1 base short, with 5 bases between. Germline lookup yields CDR1 SGHKS and CDR2 YYEKEE (reference sequence). There are 13 residues in the CDR3. The CDR3 protein is CASSLRANTEAFF. CDR3 sequence (DNA): TGTGCCAGCAGCTTGAGGGCGAACACTGAAGCTTTCTTT.

The CDR3 DNA follows: TGTGCCAGCAGCTTGCTCTCTGGCGATCAGCCCCAGCATTTT. Protein product: CASSLLSGDQPQHF. The chain employs TRBV11-3 and TRBJ1-5; unclear D gene. Germline lookup yields CDR1 SGHNT and CDR2 YENEEA. Trimming shortened V by 3 bases and J by 5 bases, and 11 bases separated the two germline ends. CDR3 size: 14 residues.

The chain is built from TRBV28 and TRBJ2-3, with D tentatively TRBD2 (6 bases). V gave up 7 bases and J gave up 2 bases, with 16 bases separating them. This CDR3 contains 15 residues. Germline CDR1 MDHEN, CDR2 SYDVKM. CDR3 sequence reads: CASNRRRDATDTQYF. DNA for the CDR3: TGTGCCAGCAACCGGAGGCGGGACGCCACAGATACGCAGTATTTT. The full variable domain, its missing parts supplied by reference TRBV28 and TRBJ2-3, is DVKVTQSSRYLVKRTGEKVFLECVQDMDHENMFWYRQDPGLGLRLIYFSYDVKMKEKGDIPEGYSVSREKKERFSLILESASTNQTSMYLCASNRRRDATDTQYFGPGTRLTVL.